The rows below give T cell receptor beta chains drawn from one sample of a study of blood T cell repertoires in COVID-19. Data came from immunoSEQ multiplex PCR; TCRdb stores just in-frame clones and leaves some out. The table lists some 47,000 clones, about 86% of them singletons. The sample was peripheral blood. The source is a human donor in a cohort sampled during active COVID-19. CDR3s include the opening cysteine and the closing phenylalanine or tryptophan. Each record gives: V gene, J gene, clone size, D gene, CDR3 length, CDR3 protein, CDR3 DNA. The D gene is left open where the match is weak. Part of the rows lack a size; the others show once, few, many or a class for expanded clones.

V gene: TRBV14
J gene: TRBJ2-7
clone size: many
D gene: TRBD1
CDR3 length: 15
CDR3 protein: CASSKGDRLTDEQYF
CDR3 DNA: TGTGCCAGCAGCAAAGGGGACAGGCTAACGGACGAGCAGTACTTC

V gene: TRBV28
J gene: TRBJ2-3
clone size: -
D gene: TRBD1
CDR3 length: 15
CDR3 protein: CASSVPGQGGDTQYF
CDR3 DNA: TGTGCCAGCAGTGTGCCGGGACAGGGGGGAGATACGCAGTATTTT

V gene: TRBV28
J gene: TRBJ2-4
clone size: once
D gene: -
CDR3 length: 15
CDR3 protein: CASSFMNGAKNIQYF
CDR3 DNA: TGTGCCAGCAGTTTCATGAACGGAGCCAAAAACATTCAGTACTTC

V gene: TRBV4-1
J gene: TRBJ1-2
clone size: -
D gene: TRBD1
CDR3 length: 14
CDR3 protein: CASSQRQGALGYTF
CDR3 DNA: TGCGCCAGCAGCCAGCGACAGGGGGCGCTTGGCTACACCTTC

V gene: TRBV6-6
J gene: TRBJ1-2
clone size: -
D gene: -
CDR3 length: 11
CDR3 protein: CASRLQGHYTF
CDR3 DNA: TGTGCCAGCAGACTACAGGGACACTACACCTTC

V gene: TRBV19
J gene: TRBJ2-1
clone size: -
D gene: TRBD2
CDR3 length: 15
CDR3 protein: CASSILAGGGDEQFF
CDR3 DNA: TGTGCCAGTAGTATTTTGGCGGGGGGCGGGGATGAGCAGTTCTTC

V gene: TRBV7-9
J gene: TRBJ1-1
clone size: -
D gene: -
CDR3 length: 15
CDR3 protein: CASRLDGRGNTEAFF
CDR3 DNA: TGTGCCAGCAGGTTAGACGGTCGGGGGAACACTGAAGCTTTCTTT

V gene: TRBV5-1
J gene: TRBJ2-2
clone size: -
D gene: TRBD1
CDR3 length: 14
CDR3 protein: CASSMGQRTGELFF
CDR3 DNA: TGCGCCAGCAGCATGGGACAGCGAACCGGGGAGCTGTTTTTT

V gene: TRBV9
J gene: TRBJ2-1
clone size: -
D gene: TRBD2
CDR3 length: 16
CDR3 protein: CASSVVRGAVNNEQFF
CDR3 DNA: TGTGCCAGCAGCGTAGTGCGGGGGGCTGTGAACAATGAGCAGTTCTTC

V gene: TRBV7-8
J gene: TRBJ2-5
clone size: -
D gene: TRBD2
CDR3 length: 18
CDR3 protein: CATSRGGSSLPEVETQYF
CDR3 DNA: TGTGCCACCTCGCGGGGGGGCTCTTCTCTTCCAGAGGTAGAGACCCAGTACTTC

V gene: TRBV28
J gene: TRBJ1-2
clone size: -
D gene: -
CDR3 length: 15
CDR3 protein: CASTWFGSDNYGYTF
CDR3 DNA: TGTGCCAGCACCTGGTTCGGGAGCGATAACTATGGCTACACCTTC

V gene: TRBV5-6
J gene: TRBJ2-5
clone size: -
D gene: TRBD1
CDR3 length: 13
CDR3 protein: CASSTGGGETQYF
CDR3 DNA: TGTGCCAGCAGCACAGGGGGAGGCGAGACCCAGTACTTC

V gene: TRBV6-6
J gene: TRBJ2-5
clone size: -
D gene: -
CDR3 length: 11
CDR3 protein: CASSYQETQYF
CDR3 DNA: TGTGCCAGCAGTTACCAGGAGACCCAGTACTTC

V gene: TRBV21-1
J gene: TRBJ1-5
clone size: -
D gene: -
CDR3 length: 15
CDR3 protein: CASSNNTEIYQPQHF
CDR3 DNA: TGTGCCAGCAGCAATAATACAGAGATTTATCAGCCCCAGCATTTT

V gene: TRBV7-7
J gene: TRBJ2-5
clone size: -
D gene: -
CDR3 length: 13
CDR3 protein: CASSLGNQETQYF
CDR3 DNA: TGTGCTAGCAGCTTGGGCAACCAAGAGACCCAGTACTTC